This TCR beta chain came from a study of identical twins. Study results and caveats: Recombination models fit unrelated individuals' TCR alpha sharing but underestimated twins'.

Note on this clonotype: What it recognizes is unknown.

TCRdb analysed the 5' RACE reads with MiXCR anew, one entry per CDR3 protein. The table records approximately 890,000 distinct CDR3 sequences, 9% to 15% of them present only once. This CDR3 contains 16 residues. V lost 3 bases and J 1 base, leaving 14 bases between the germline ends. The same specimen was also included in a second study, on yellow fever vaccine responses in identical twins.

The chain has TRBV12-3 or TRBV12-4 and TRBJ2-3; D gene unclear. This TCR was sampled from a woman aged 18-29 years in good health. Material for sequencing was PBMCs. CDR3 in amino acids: CASSFPGYWGTDTQYF. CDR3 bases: TGTGCCAGCAGTTTCCCAGGCTATTGGGGCACAGATACGCAGTATTTT.